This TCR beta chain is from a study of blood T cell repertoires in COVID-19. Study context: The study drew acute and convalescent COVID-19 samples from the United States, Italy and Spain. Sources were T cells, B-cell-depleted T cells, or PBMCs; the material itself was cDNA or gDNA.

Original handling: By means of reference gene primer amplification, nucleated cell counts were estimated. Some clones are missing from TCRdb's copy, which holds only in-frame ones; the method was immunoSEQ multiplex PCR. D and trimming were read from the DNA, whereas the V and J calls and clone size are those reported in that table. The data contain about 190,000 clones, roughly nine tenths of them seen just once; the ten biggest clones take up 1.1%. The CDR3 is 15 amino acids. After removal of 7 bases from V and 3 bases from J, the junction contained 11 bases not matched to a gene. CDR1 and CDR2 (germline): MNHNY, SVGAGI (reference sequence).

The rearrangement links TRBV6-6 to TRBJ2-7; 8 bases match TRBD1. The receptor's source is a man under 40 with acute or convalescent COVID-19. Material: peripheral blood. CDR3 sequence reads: CASKESGTGIYEQYF. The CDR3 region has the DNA TGTGCCAGCAAAGAGTCCGGGACAGGCATCTACGAGCAGTACTTC.